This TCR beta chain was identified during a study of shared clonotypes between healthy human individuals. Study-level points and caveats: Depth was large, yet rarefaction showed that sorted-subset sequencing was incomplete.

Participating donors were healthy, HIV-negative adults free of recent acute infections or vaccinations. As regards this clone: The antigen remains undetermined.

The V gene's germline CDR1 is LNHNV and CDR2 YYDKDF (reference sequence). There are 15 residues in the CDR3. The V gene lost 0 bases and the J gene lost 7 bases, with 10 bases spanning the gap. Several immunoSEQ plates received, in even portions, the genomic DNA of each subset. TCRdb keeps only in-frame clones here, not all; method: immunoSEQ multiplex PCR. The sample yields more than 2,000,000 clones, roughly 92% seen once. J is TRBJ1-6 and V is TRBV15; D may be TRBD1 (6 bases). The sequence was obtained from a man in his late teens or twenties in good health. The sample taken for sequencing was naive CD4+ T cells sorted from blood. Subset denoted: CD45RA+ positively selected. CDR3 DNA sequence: TGTGCCACCAGCAGAGACGGGGGCCGAAATTCACCCCTCCACTTT. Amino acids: CATSRDGGRNSPLHF.